This T cell receptor (beta chain) was obtained from a study of regulatory T cells in long-lasting Graves disease. Findings and caveats of the study: Persistent disease samples used TRBV28, TRBJ1-2 and TRBJ2-5 preferentially.

The authors built TCR beta libraries using iRepertoire HTBI primers and Arm-PCR of CDR3 regions. A single record per CDR3 protein comes from TCRdb applying MiXCR to the multiplex PCR reads. In the table there are approximately 540,000 distinct CDR3 sequences, around 12% of which are singletons. Time point meaning: newly diagnosed GD, antithyroid drugs for less than 3 months. PBMC RNA was the source of the TCR library. Each patient gave 7 to 9 milliliters of EDTA-anticoagulated peripheral blood. The CDR3 spans 21 residues. V was clipped by 5 bases and J by 1 base; unmatched bases: 20. The V gene's germline CDR1 is SGHNT and CDR2 YENEEA. This clonotype has only a few counts. No antigen is known for it. The same data also went into a second study, on T cells in Graves' hyperthyroidism and ophthalmopathy. Turning to that study: Those with hyperthyroidism were 18 to 65 years old, newly diagnosed, and ill for under 2 months. Clinical symptoms, serum thyroxine and TRAb, thyroid ultrasound and orbital computed tomography were used for the diagnoses.

The chain combines TRBV11-3 with TRBJ1-4; 9 bases are a match to TRBD1. The origin of this receptor is a woman in her 30s with Graves disease. The specimen comprised peripheral blood mononuclear cells (PBMCs), sampled at new diagnosis, from a patient treated with antithyroid drugs. The CDR3 reads CASSVRYGTGRNPGTNEKLFF. CDR3 coding DNA: TGTGCCAGCAGCGTGAGATACGGGACAGGGAGAAATCCTGGAACTAATGAAAAACTGTTTTTT.